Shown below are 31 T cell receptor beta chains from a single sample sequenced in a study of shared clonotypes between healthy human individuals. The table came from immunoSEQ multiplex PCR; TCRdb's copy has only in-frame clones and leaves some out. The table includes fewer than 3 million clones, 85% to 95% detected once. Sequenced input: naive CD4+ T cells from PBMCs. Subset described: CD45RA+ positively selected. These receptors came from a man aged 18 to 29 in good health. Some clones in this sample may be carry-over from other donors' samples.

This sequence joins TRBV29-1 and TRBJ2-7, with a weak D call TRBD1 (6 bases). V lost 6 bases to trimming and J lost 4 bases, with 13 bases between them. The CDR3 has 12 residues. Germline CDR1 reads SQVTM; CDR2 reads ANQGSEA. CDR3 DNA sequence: TGCAGCGTGAGGACAGATAAATACGAGCAGTACTTC. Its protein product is CSVRTDKYEQYF.

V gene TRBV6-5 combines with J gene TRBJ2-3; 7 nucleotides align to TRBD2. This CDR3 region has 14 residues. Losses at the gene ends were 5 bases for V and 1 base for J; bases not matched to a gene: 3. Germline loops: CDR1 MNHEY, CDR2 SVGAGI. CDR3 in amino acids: CASSMAGGTDTQYF. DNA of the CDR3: TGTGCCAGCAGTATGGCGGGAGGCACAGATACGCAGTATTTT.

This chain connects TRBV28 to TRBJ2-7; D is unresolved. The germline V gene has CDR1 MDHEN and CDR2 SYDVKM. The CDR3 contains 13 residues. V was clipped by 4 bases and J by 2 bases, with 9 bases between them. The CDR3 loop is CASSYAGTYEQYF. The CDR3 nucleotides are TGTGCCAGCAGTTATGCCGGTACCTACGAGCAGTACTTC. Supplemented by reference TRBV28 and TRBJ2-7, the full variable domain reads DVKVTQSSRYLVKRTGEKVFLECVQDMDHENMFWYRQDPGLGLRLIYFSYDVKMKEKGDIPEGYSVSREKKERFSLILESASTNQTSMYLCASSYAGTYEQYFGPGTRLTVT.

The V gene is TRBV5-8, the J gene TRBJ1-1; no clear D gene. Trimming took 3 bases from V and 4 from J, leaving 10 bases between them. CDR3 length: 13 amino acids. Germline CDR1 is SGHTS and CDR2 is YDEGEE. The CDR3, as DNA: TGTGCCAGCAGCTCGCAGATCGGCACTGAAGCTTTCTTT. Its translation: CASSSQIGTEAFF.

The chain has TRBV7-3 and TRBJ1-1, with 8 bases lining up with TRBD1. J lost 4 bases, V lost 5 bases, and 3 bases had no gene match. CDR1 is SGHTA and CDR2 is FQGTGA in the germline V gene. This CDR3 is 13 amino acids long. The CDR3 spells CASSRDRGTEAFF. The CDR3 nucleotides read TGTGCCAGCAGCCGCGACAGGGGCACTGAAGCTTTCTTT.

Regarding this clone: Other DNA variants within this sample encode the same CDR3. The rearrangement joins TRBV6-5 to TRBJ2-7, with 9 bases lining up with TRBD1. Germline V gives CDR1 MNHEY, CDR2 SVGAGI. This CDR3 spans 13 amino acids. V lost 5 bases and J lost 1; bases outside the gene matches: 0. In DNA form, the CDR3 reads TGTGCCAGCAGTGGGACAGGGTCCTACGAGCAGTACTTC. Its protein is CASSGTGSYEQYF.

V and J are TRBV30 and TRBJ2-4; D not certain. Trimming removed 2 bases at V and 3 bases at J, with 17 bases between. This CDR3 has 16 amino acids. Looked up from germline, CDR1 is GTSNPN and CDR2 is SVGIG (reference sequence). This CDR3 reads CAWSRSGSPSKNIQYF. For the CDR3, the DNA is TGTGCCTGGAGTAGGTCAGGTAGCCCTAGCAAAAACATTCAGTACTTC.

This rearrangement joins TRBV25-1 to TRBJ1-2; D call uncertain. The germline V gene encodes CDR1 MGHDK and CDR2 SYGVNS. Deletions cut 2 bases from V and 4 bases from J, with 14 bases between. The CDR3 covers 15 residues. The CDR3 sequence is CASSESGAIIYGYTF. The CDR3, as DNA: TGTGCCAGCAGTGAAAGTGGCGCCATAATCTATGGCTACACCTTC.

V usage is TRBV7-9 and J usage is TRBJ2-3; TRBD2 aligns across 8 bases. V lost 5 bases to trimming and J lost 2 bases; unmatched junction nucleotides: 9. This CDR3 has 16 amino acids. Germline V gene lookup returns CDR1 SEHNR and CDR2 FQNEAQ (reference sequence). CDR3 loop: CASSLGVAGHTDTQYF. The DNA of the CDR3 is TGTGCCAGCAGCCTTGGGGTAGCGGGACACACAGATACGCAGTATTTT.

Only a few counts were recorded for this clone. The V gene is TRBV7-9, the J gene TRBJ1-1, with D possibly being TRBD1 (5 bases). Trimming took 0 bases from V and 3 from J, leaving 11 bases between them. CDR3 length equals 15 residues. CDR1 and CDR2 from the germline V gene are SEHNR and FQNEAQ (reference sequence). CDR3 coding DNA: TGTGCCAGCAGCTTAGCGGCAGGGATGTACACTGAAGCTTTCTTT. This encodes CASSLAAGMYTEAFF.

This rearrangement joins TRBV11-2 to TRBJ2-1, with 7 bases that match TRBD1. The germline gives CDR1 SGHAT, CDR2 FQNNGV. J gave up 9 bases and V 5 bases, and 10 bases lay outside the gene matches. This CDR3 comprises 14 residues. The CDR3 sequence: CASSNPGQDGEQFF. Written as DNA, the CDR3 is TGTGCCAGCAGCAATCCCGGACAGGACGGTGAGCAGTTCTTC.

This CDR3 is CASSDSTPGFSGNTIYF. The CDR3 DNA reads TGTGCCAGCTCGGATAGCACCCCCGGGTTCTCTGGAAACACCATATATTTT. The chain links TRBV18 to TRBJ1-3; D uncertain. V dropped 6 bases and J dropped 0 bases, with 18 bases sitting between them. This CDR3 region has 17 residues. Germline CDR1 KGHSH, CDR2 LQKENI.

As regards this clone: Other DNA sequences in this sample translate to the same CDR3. The CDR3 here is CASSLFGQETQYF. In nucleotides, the CDR3 is TGTGCCAGCAGCTTATTCGGCCAAGAGACCCAGTACTTC. This rearrangement joins TRBV11-2 to TRBJ2-5; the D is unclear. Germline CDR1 is SGHAT and CDR2 is FQNNGV. This CDR3 spans 13 amino acids. Trimming left V 2 bases short and J 1 base short, with 5 bases between.

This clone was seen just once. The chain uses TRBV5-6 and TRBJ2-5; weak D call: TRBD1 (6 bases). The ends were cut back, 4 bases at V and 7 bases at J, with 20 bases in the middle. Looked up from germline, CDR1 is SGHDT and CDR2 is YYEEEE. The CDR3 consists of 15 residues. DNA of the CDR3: TGTGCCAGCAGCCCGGCAGGGGCTCTCAGTGTGACCCAGTACTTC. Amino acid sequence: CASSPAGALSVTQYF.

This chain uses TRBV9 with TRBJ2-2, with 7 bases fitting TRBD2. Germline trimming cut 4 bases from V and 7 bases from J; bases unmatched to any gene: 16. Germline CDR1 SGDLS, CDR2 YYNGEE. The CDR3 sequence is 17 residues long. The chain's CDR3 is CASSPAVGGSSIGELFF. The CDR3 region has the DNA TGTGCCAGCAGCCCTGCCGTGGGCGGGAGTTCGATCGGGGAGCTGTTTTTT.

The CDR3 bases are TGTGCCAGTAGGACTAGCGGTTTCTCCGGGGAGCTGTTTTTT. It encodes CASRTSGFSGELFF. The chain couples TRBV6-1 to TRBJ2-2; TRBD2 aligns across 10 bases. CDR1 MNHNS and CDR2 SASEGT come from the germline V gene. This CDR3 has 14 amino acids. V was pared by 9 bases and J by 6 bases, with 7 bases of the junction left unmatched.

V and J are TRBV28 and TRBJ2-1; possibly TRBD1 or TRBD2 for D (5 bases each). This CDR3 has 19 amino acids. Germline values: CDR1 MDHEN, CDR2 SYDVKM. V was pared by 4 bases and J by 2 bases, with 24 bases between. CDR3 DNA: TGTGCCAGCAGTTCGCACGCCCCCCCTATAGGGACCACCTACAATGAGCAGTTCTTC. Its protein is CASSSHAPPIGTTYNEQFF.

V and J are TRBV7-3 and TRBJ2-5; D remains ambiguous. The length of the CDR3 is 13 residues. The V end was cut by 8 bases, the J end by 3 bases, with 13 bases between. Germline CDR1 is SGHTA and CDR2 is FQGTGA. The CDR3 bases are TGTGCCAGCTCTCAAGGAAAGGAAGAGACCCAGTACTTC. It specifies CASSQGKEETQYF.

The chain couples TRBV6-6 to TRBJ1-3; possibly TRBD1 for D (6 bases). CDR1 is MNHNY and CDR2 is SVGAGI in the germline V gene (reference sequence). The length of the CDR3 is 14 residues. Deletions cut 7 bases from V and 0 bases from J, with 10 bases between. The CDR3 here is CASTRQASGNTIYF. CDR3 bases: TGTGCCAGCACCCGACAGGCCTCTGGAAACACCATATATTTT.

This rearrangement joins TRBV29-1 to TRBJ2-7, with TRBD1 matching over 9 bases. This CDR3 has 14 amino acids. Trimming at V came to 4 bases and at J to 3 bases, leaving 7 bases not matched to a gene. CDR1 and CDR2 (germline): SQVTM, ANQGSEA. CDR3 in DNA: TGCAGCGTTGGAAAACAGGGGGCTAACTACGAGCAGTACTTC. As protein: CSVGKQGANYEQYF.

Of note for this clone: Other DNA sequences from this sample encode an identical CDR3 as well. CDR3 sequence reads: CASSPPGNTEAFF. The CDR3 nucleotides are TGTGCCAGCAGTCCCCCCGGCAACACTGAAGCTTTCTTT. The chain joins TRBV28 to TRBJ1-1; D not resolved. CDR1 and CDR2 (germline): MDHEN, SYDVKM. This CDR3 is 13 amino acids long. V was pared by 5 bases and J by 2 bases, with 9 bases between.

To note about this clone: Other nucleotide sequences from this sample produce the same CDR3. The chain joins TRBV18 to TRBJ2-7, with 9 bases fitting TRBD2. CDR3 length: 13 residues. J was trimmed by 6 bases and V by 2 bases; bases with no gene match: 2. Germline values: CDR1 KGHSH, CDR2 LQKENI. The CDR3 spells CASSPGLASEQYF. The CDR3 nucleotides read TGTGCCAGCTCACCAGGACTAGCGAGCGAGCAGTACTTC.

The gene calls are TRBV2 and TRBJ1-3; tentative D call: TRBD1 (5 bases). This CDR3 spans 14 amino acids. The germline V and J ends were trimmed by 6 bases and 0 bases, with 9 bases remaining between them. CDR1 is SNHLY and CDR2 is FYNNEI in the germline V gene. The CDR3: CASRVGGSGNTIYF. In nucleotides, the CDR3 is TGTGCCAGCAGAGTCGGGGGCTCTGGAAACACCATATATTTT.

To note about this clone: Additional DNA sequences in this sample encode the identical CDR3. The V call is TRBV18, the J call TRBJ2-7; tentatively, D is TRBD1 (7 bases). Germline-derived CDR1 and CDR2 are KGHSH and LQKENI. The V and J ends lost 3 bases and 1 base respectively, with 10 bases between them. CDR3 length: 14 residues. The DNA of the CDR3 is TGTGCCAGCTCACCCAGGGGGGTTTCCTACGAGCAGTACTTC. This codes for CASSPRGVSYEQYF.

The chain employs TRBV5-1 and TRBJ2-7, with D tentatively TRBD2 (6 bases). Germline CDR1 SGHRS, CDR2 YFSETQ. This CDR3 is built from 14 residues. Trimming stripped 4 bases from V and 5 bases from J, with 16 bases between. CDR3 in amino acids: CASSTTGGIDEQYF. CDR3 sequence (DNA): TGCGCCAGCAGCACAACCGGGGGAATCGACGAGCAGTACTTC.

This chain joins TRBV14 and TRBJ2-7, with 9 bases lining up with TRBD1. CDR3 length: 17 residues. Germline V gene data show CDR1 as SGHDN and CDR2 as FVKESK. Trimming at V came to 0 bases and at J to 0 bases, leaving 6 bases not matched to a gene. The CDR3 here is CASSQDYGQGSSYEQYF. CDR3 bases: TGTGCCAGCAGCCAAGATTACGGACAGGGGAGCTCCTACGAGCAGTACTTC. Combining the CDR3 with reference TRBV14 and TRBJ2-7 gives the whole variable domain EAGVTQFPSHSVIEKGQTVTLRCDPISGHDNLYWYRRVMGKEIKFLLHFVKESKQDESGMPNNRFLAERTGGTYSTLKVQPAELEDSGVYFCASSQDYGQGSSYEQYFGPGTRLTVT.

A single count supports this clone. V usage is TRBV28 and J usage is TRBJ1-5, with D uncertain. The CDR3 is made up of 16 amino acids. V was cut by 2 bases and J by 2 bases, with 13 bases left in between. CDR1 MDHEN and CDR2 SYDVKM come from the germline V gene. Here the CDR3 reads CASSLGRRAGNQPQHF. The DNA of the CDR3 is TGTGCCAGCAGTTTAGGAAGGAGGGCGGGCAATCAGCCCCAGCATTTT. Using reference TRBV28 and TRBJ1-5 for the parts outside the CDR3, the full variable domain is DVKVTQSSRYLVKRTGEKVFLECVQDMDHENMFWYRQDPGLGLRLIYFSYDVKMKEKGDIPEGYSVSREKKERFSLILESASTNQTSMYLCASSLGRRAGNQPQHFGDGTRLSIL.

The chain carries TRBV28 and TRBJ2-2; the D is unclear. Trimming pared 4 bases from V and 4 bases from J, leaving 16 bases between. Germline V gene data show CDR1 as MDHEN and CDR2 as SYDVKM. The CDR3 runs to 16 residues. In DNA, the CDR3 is TGTGCCAGCAGTTCTAGGGATGGGTCCCCCACCGGGGAGCTGTTTTTT. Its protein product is CASSSRDGSPTGELFF.

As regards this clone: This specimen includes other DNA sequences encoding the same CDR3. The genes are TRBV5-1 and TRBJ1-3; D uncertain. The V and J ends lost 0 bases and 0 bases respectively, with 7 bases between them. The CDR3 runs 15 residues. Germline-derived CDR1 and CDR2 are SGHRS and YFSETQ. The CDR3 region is CASSLEGASGNTIYF. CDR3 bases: TGCGCCAGCAGCTTGGAAGGAGCCTCTGGAAACACCATATATTTT.

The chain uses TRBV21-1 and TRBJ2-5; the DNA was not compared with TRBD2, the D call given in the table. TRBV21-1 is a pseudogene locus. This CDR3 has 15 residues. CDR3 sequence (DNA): TGTGCCAGCCCTCGGGGGCGGGGGTGCGGTGAGACCCAGTACTTC. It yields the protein CASPRGRGCGETQYF.

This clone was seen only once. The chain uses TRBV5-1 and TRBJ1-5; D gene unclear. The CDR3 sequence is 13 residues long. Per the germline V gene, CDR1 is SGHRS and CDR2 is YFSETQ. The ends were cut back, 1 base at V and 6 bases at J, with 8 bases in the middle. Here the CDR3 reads CASSLIVGQPQHF. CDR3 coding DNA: TGCGCCAGCAGCTTGATCGTAGGTCAGCCCCAGCATTTT.